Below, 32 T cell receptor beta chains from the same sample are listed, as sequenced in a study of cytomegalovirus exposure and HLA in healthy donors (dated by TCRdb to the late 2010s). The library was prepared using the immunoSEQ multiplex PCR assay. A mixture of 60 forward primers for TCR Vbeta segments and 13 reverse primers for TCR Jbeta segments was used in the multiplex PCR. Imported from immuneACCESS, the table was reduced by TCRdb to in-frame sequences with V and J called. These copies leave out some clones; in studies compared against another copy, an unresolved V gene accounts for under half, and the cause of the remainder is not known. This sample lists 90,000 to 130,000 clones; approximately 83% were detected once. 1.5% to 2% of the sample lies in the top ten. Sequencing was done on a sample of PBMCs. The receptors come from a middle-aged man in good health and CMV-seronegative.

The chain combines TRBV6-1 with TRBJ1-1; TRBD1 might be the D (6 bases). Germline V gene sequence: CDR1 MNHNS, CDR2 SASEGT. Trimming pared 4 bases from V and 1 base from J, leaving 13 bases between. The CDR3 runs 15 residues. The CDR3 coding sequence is TGTGCCAGCAGTGGACGGGACATTAGGAACACTGAAGCTTTCTTT. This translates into CASSGRDIRNTEAFF.

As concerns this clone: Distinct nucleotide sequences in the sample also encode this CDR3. This chain's CDR3 is CSARDRGGYTF. CDR3 DNA sequence: TGCAGTGCTAGAGACCGGGGTGGCTACACCTTC. J is TRBJ1-2 and V is TRBV20-1; no reliable D call. The CDR3 sequence is 11 residues long. V was cut by 0 bases and J by 7 bases, with 6 bases left in between. The germline CDR1 and CDR2 sequences are DFQATT and SNEGSKA (reference sequence).

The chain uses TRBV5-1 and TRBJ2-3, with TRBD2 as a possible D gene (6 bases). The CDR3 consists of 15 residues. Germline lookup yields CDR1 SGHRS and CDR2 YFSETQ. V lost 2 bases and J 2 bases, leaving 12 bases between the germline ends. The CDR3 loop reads CASSFRGDLTDTQYF. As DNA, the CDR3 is TGCGCCAGCAGCTTCCGCGGGGACCTCACAGATACGCAGTATTTT.

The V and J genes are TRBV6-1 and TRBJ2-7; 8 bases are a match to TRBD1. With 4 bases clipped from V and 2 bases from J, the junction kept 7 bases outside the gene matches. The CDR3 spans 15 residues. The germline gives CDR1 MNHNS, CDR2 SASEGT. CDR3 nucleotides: TGTGCCAGCAGTGGGGGACAGGTCGGTCCCTACGAGCAGTACTTC. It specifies CASSGGQVGPYEQYF.

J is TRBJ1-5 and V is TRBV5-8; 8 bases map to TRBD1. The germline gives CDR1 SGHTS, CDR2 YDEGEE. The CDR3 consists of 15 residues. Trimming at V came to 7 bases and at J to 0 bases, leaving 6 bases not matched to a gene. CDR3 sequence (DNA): TGTGCCAGCGTACAGGGGGTCAATAGCAATCAGCCCCAGCATTTT. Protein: CASVQGVNSNQPQHF.

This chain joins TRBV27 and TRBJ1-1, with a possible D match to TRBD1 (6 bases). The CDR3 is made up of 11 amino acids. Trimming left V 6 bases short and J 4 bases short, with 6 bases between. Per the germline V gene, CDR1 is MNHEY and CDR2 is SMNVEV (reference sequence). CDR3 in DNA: TGTGCCAGCAGGACAGGCACTGAAGCTTTCTTT. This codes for CASRTGTEAFF.

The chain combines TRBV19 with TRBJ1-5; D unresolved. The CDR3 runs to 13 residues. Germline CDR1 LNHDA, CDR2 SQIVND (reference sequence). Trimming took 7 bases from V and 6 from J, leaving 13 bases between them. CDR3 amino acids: CASTSPPGQPQHF. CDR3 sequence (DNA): TGTGCCAGTACCTCCCCCCCGGGTCAGCCCCAGCATTTT.

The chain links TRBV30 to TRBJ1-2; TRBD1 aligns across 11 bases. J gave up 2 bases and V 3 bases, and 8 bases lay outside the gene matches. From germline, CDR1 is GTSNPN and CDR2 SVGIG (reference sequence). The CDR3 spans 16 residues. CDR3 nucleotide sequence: TGTGCCTGGAGCGATACCTGGGACAGGGGGAACTATGGCTACACCTTC. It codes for CAWSDTWDRGNYGYTF. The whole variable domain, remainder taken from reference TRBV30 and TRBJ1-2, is SQTIHQWPATLVQPVGSPLSLECTVEGTSNPNLYWYRQAAGRGLQLLFYSVGIGQISSEVPQNLSASRPQDRQFILSSKKLLLSDSGFYLCAWSDTWDRGNYGYTFGSGTRLTVV.

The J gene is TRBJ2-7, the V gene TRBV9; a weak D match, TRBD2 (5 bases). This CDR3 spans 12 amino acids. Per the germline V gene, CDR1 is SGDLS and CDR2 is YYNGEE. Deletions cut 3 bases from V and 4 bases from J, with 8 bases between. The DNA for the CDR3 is TGTGCCAGCAGCGGGACGGGATACGAGCAGTACTTC. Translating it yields CASSGTGYEQYF.

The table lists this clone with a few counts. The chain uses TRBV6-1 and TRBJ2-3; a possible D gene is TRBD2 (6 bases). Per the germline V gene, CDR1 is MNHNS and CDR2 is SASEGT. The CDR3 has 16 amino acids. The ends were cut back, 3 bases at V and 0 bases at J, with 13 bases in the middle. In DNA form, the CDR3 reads TGTGCCAGCAGTGACCCTGGGAGGTCTAGCACAGATACGCAGTATTTT. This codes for CASSDPGRSSTDTQYF.

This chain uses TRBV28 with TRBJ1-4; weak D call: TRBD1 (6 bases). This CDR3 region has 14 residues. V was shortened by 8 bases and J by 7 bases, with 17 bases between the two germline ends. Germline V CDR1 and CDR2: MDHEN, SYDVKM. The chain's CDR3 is CASSREGGTEKLFF. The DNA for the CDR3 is TGTGCCAGCTCCCGAGAAGGGGGTACTGAAAAACTGTTTTTT.

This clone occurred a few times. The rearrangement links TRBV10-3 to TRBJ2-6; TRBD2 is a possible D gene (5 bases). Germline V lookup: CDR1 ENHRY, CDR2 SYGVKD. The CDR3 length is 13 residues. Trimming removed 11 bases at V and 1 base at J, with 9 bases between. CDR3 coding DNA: TGTGCCTCCTGGAGGTCTGGGGCCAACGTCCTGACTTTC. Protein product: CASWRSGANVLTF.

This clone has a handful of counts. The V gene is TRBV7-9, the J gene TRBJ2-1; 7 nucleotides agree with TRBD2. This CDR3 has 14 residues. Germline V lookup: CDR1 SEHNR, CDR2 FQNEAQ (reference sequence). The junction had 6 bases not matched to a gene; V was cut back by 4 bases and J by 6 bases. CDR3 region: CASSSSGTTNEQFF. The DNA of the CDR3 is TGTGCCAGCAGCTCCTCCGGGACTACCAATGAGCAGTTCTTC.

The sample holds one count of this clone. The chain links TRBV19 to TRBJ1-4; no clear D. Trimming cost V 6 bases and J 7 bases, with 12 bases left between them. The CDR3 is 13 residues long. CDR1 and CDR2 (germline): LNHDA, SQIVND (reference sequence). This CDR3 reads CASSPVTREKLFF. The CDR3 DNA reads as TGTGCCAGTAGCCCTGTAACGCGTGAAAAACTGTTTTTT.

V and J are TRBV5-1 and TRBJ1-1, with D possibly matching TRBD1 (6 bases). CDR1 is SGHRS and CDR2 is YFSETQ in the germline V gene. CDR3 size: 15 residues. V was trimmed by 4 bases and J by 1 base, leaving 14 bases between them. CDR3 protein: CASSEDRPGNTEAFF. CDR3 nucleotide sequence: TGCGCCAGCAGCGAAGACAGGCCTGGGAACACTGAAGCTTTCTTT.

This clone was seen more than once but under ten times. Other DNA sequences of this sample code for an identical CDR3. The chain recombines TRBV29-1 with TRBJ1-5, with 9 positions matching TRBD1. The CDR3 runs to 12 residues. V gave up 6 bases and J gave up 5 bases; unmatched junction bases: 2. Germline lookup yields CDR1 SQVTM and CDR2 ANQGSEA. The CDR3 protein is CSVRTGDQPQHF. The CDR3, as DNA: TGCAGCGTACGGACAGGGGATCAGCCCCAGCATTTT.

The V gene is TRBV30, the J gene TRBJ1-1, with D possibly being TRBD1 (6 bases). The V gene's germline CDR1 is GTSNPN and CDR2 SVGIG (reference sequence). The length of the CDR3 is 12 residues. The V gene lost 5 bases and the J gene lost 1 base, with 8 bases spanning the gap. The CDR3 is CAWGGGNTEAFF. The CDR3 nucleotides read TGTGCCTGGGGGGGCGGGAACACTGAAGCTTTCTTT.

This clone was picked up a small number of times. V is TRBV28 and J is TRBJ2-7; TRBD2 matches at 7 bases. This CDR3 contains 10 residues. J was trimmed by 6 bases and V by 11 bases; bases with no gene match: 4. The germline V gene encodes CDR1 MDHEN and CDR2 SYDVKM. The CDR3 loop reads CAWGGFEQYF. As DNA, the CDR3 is TGTGCCTGGGGGGGGTTCGAGCAGTACTTC. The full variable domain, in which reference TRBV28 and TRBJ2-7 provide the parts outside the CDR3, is DVKVTQSSRYLVKRTGEKVFLECVQDMDHENMFWYRQDPGLGLRLIYFSYDVKMKEKGDIPEGYSVSREKKERFSLILESASTNQTSMYLCAWGGFEQYFGPGTRLTVT.

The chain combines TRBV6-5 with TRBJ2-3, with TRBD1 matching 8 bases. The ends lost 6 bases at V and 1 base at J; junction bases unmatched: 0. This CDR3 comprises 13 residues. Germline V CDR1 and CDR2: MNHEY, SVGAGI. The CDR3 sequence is CASRGQGTDTQYF. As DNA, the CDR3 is TGTGCCAGCAGGGGACAGGGCACAGATACGCAGTATTTT.

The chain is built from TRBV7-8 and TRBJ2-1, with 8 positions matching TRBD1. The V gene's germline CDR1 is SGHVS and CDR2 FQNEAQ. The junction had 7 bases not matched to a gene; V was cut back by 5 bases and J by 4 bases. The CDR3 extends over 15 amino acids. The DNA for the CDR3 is TGTGCCAGCAGCCAGGGGAGGACAGGGTACAATGAGCAGTTCTTC. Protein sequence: CASSQGRTGYNEQFF. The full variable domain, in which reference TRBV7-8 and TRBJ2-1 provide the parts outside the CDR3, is GAGVSQSPRYKVAKRGQDVALRCDPISGHVSLFWYQQALGQGPEFLTYFQNEAQLDKSGLPSDRFFAERPEGSVSTLKIQRTQQEDSAVYLCASSQGRTGYNEQFFGPGTRLTVL.

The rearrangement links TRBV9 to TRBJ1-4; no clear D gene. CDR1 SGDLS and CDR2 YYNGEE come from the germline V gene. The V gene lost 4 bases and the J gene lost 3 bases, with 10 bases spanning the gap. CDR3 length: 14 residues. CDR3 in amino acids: CASSSTTSNEKLFF. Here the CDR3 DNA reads TGTGCCAGCAGCTCTACTACTTCTAATGAAAAACTGTTTTTT.

The CDR3: CASSDGRDYGYTF. DNA of the CDR3: TGTGCCAGCAGTGACGGGCGGGACTATGGCTACACCTTC. The chain recombines TRBV6-1 with TRBJ1-2, with D unresolved. The CDR3 has 13 residues. The germline CDR1 and CDR2 sequences are MNHNS and SASEGT. The germline V and J ends were trimmed by 3 bases and 3 bases, with 8 bases remaining between them.

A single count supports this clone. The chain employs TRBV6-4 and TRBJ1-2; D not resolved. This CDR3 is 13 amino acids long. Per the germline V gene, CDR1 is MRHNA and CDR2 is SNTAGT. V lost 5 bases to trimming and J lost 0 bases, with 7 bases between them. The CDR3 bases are TGTGCCAGCAGTTCGGGAGCTAACTATGGCTACACCTTC. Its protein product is CASSSGANYGYTF.

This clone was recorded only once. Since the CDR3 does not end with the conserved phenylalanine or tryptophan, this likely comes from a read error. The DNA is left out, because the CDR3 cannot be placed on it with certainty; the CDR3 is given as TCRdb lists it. CDR3 protein: CASSSTHLGTAI. The rearrangement joins TRBV28 to TRBJ1-1; the table's D gene call, TRBD1, was not cross checked with the DNA. The CDR3 has 12 residues if both end residues are counted. CDR1 MDHEN and CDR2 SYDVKM come from the germline V gene.

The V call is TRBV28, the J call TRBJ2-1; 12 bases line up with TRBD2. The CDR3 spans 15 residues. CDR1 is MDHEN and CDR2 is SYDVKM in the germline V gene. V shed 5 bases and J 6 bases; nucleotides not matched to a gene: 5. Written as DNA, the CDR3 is TGTGCCAGCAGTAGACTAGCGGGGGTCCTCAATGAGCAGTTCTTC. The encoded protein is CASSRLAGVLNEQFF.

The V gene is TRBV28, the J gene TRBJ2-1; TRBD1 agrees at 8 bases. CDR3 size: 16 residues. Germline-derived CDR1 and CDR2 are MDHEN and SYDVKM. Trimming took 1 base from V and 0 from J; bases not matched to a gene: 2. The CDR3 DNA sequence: TGTGCCAGCAGTTTATACGGACAGGGCTCCTACAATGAGCAGTTCTTC. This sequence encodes CASSLYGQGSYNEQFF.

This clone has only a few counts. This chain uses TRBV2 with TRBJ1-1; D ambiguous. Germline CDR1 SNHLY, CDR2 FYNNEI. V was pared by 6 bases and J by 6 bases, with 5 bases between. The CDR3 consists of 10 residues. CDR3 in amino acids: CASRGAEAFF. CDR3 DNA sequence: TGTGCCAGCAGGGGAGCTGAAGCTTTCTTT.

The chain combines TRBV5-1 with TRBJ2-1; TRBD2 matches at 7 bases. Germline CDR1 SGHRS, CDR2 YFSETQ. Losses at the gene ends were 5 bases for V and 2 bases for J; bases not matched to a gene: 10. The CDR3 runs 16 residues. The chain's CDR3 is CASRPQGGGTYNEQFF. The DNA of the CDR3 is TGCGCCAGCAGACCCCAGGGCGGGGGAACCTACAATGAGCAGTTCTTC.

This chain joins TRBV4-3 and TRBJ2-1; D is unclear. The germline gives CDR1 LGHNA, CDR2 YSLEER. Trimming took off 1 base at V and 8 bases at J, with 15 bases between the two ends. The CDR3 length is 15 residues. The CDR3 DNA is TGCGCCAGCAGCCAAGTTCTATCCACCTTCCATGAGCAGTTCTTC. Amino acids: CASSQVLSTFHEQFF.

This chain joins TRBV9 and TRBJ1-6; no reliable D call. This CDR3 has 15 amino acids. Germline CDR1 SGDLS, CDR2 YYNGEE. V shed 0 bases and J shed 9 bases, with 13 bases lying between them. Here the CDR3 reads CASSVGEREASPLHF. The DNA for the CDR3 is TGTGCCAGCAGCGTAGGGGAAAGGGAGGCTTCACCCCTCCACTTT.

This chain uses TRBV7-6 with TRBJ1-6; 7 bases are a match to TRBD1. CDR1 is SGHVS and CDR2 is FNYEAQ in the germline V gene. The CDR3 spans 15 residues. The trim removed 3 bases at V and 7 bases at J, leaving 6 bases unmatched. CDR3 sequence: CASSLEGQQNSPLHF. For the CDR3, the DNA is TGTGCCAGCAGCTTGGAGGGACAGCAGAATTCACCCCTCCACTTT.

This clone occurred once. In nucleotides, the CDR3 is TGTGCCAGCCTAACCCCCGGGCTGGGGGCGGACGAGCAGTACTTC. Its translation: CASLTPGLGADEQYF. The J gene is TRBJ2-7, the V gene TRBV7-8; perhaps TRBD1 as D (6 bases). Germline CDR1 and CDR2: SGHVS and FQNEAQ. The CDR3 is made up of 15 amino acids. With 8 bases removed from V and 5 bases from J, the gap between germline ends came to 22 bases. The whole variable domain, remainder taken from reference TRBV7-8 and TRBJ2-7, is GAGVSQSPRYKVAKRGQDVALRCDPISGHVSLFWYQQALGQGPEFLTYFQNEAQLDKSGLPSDRFFAERPEGSVSTLKIQRTQQEDSAVYLCASLTPGLGADEQYFGPGTRLTVT.